Listed here are 30 T cell receptor beta chains from one sample, sequenced in a study of T cells in Graves' hyperthyroidism and ophthalmopathy (dated by TCRdb to the late 2010s). To prepare the library, multiplex PCR was applied. Sequenced on an Illumina HiSeq 2000. The TCR beta CDR3 regions were amplified from RNA transcripts. A first-round RT-PCR of the TCR CDR3 used the HTBI primer set with the Qiagen OneStep RT-PCR kit. TCRdb reprocessing: public reads trimmed at Q25 with fastp, clones called with MiXCR, in-frame beta chains kept. Entries are consolidated by CDR3 protein sequence, retaining the most common genes and DNA. This sample gives approximately 600,000 distinct CDR3 sequences in total; about 14% of them show up just once. The ten most abundant clones make up around 4.5% of the sample. The sequenced sample consisted of blood. The receptor set was obtained from a woman aged 40 to 50 with Graves' ophthalmopathy.

This clonotype has a count of ten or more. The chain employs TRBV27 and TRBJ1-1, with D possibly matching TRBD1 (5 bases). V lost 6 bases to trimming and J lost 3 bases, with 20 bases between them. The CDR3 length is 16 residues. CDR1 and CDR2 from the germline V gene are MNHEY and SMNVEV (reference sequence). The CDR3 spells CASRHRLTAWDTEAFF. The CDR3 DNA sequence: TGTGCCAGCAGACACCGCTTGACAGCTTGGGACACTGAAGCTTTCTTT.

This clonotype was detected only a few times. The V gene is TRBV14, the J gene TRBJ1-1, with D perhaps TRBD1 (6 bases). The CDR3 spans 13 residues. Trimming removed 0 bases at V and 7 bases at J, with 9 bases between. CDR1 and CDR2 (germline): SGHDN, FVKESK. The CDR3 DNA sequence: TGTGCCAGCAGCCAAGACAGGGGTCTTGAAGCTTTCTTT. Translating gives CASSQDRGLEAFF. The variable domain in full, completed from reference TRBV14 and TRBJ1-1, reads EAGVTQFPSHSVIEKGQTVTLRCDPISGHDNLYWYRRVMGKEIKFLLHFVKESKQDESGMPNNRFLAERTGGTYSTLKVQPAELEDSGVYFCASSQDRGLEAFFGQGTRLTVV.

This clonotype was seen at least ten times. V and J are TRBV12-3 or TRBV12-4 and TRBJ2-5; D gene unclear. The CDR3 loop spans 13 amino acids. V was pared by 5 bases and J by 1 base, with 8 bases between. CDR3 amino acids: CASSRWSQETQYF. DNA for the CDR3: TGTGCCAGCAGTCGGTGGTCCCAAGAGACCCAGTACTTC.

A few counts support this clonotype. This sequence joins TRBV28 and TRBJ1-2; D is unresolved. The germline V and J ends were trimmed by 3 bases and 8 bases, with 7 bases remaining between them. Germline-derived CDR1 and CDR2 are MDHEN and SYDVKM. CDR3 length equals 11 residues. The CDR3 DNA reads as TGTGCCAGCAGTTTCGGGAGGGGCTACACCTTC. The encoded protein is CASSFGRGYTF.

This clonotype was counted a few times. CDR3: CSVALQPNQPQHF. CDR3 coding DNA: TGCAGCGTCGCTCTCCAGCCCAATCAGCCCCAGCATTTT. The chain has TRBV29-1 and TRBJ1-5; D is unclear. V lost 6 bases to trimming and J lost 3 bases, with 12 bases between them. This CDR3 is built from 13 residues. In germline, CDR1 is SQVTM, CDR2 ANQGSEA.

This clonotype was seen a few times. The chain recombines TRBV10-3 with TRBJ2-5, with D unresolved. Trimming left V 0 bases short and J 5 bases short, with 7 bases between. From germline, CDR1 is ENHRY and CDR2 SYGVKD. This CDR3 has 13 amino acids. The CDR3 sequence: CAISESMGETQYF. CDR3 coding DNA: TGTGCCATCAGTGAGTCGATGGGGGAGACCCAGTACTTC.

This clonotype was recorded many times. The rearrangement links TRBV12-3 or TRBV12-4 to TRBJ1-5; 7 positions agree with TRBD1. V trimming: 3 bases; J trimming: 3 bases; junction bases outside the gene matches: 5. This CDR3 has 15 residues. CDR3 protein: CASSLARGLNQPQHF. CDR3 nucleotides: TGTGCCAGCAGTTTGGCGAGGGGGCTCAATCAGCCCCAGCATTTT.

This clonotype was recorded many times. The gene calls are TRBV6-5 and TRBJ2-2; D not resolved. The V end lost 4 bases, the J end lost 1 base, and 7 bases lay between the germline ends. The CDR3 runs to 14 residues. Germline CDR1 is MNHEY and CDR2 is SVGAGI. CDR3 in amino acids: CASSSKLNTGELFF. In DNA form, the CDR3 reads TGTGCCAGCAGTTCCAAATTGAACACCGGGGAGCTGTTTTTT.

Many counts were recorded for this clonotype. The genes are TRBV7-9 and TRBJ2-7, with D perhaps TRBD2 (5 bases). Germline V gene lookup returns CDR1 SEHNR and CDR2 FQNEAQ (reference sequence). The CDR3 covers 15 residues. The V end lost 3 bases, the J end lost 6 bases, and 18 bases lay between the germline ends. CDR3 in DNA: TGTGCCAGCAGCTTTGCGGGCGGAGTGGACGGCGAGCAGTACTTC. It translates to CASSFAGGVDGEQYF.

This clonotype was observed at least ten times. The genes are TRBV15 and TRBJ2-7; TRBD2 matches 11 bases. CDR3 length: 16 residues. Germline V gene data show CDR1 as LNHNV and CDR2 as YYDKDF (reference sequence). V shed 1 base and J 4 bases; nucleotides not matched to a gene: 6. The CDR3 DNA is TGTGCCACCAGCAGAGTTTCTAGCGGGAGGTCTTACGAGCAGTACTTC. Translation gives CATSRVSSGRSYEQYF.

This clonotype was detected many times. The chain is built from TRBV6-2 or TRBV6-3 and TRBJ2-2; 11 nucleotides match TRBD2. The length of the CDR3 is 15 residues. Germline V gene lookup returns CDR1 MNHEY and CDR2 SVGEGT. V lost 6 bases, J lost 3 bases, and 3 bases stayed unmatched. The chain's CDR3 is CASRTSGRDTGELFF. The CDR3 nucleotides are TGTGCCAGCAGAACTAGCGGGAGAGACACCGGGGAGCTGTTTTTT.

This clonotype was seen a handful of times. V is TRBV19 and J is TRBJ2-2, with unresolved D. Trimming pared 4 bases from V and 5 bases from J, leaving 17 bases between. This CDR3 has 16 residues. Germline V gene data show CDR1 as LNHDA and CDR2 as SQIVND (reference sequence). The chain's CDR3 is CASSSPFSGRTGELFF. CDR3 sequence (DNA): TGTGCCAGTAGTAGCCCCTTTTCAGGAAGGACCGGGGAGCTGTTTTTT. The whole variable domain, filled in from reference TRBV19 and TRBJ2-2, reads DGGITQSPKYLFRKEGQNVTLSCEQNLNHDAMYWYRQDPGQGLRLIYYSQIVNDFQKGDIAEGYSVSREKKESFPLTVTSAQKNPTAFYLCASSSPFSGRTGELFFGEGSRLTVL.

This clonotype appeared a few times. J is TRBJ2-7 and V is TRBV12-3 or TRBV12-4; 7 bases match TRBD2. Trimming took 6 bases from V and 3 from J; bases not matched to a gene: 8. This CDR3 comprises 14 residues. The CDR3 DNA reads as TGTGCCAGCAGCCCCGCTTCGGGGGGCTACGAGCAGTACTTC. It specifies CASSPASGGYEQYF.

In this sample, this clonotype turned up a few times. The V call is TRBV18, the J call TRBJ2-7, with a weak D call TRBD1 (5 bases). This CDR3 has 14 residues. V lost 1 base to trimming and J lost 7 bases, with 14 bases between them. Germline loops: CDR1 KGHSH, CDR2 LQKENI. The CDR3 bases are TGTGCCAGCTCACCACTACAGGATGGACGGGAGCAGTACTTC. It codes for CASSPLQDGREQYF.

This chain joins TRBV10-2 and TRBJ2-7; the D is unclear. V dropped 1 base and J dropped 0 bases, with 13 bases sitting between them. The CDR3 sequence is 16 residues long. In germline, CDR1 is WSHSY, CDR2 SAAADI. CDR3: CASSEYSAASSYEQYF. DNA for the CDR3: TGCGCCAGCAGTGAGTACTCGGCAGCAAGCTCCTACGAGCAGTACTTC.

This clonotype was picked up many times. The rearrangement joins TRBV12-3 or TRBV12-4 to TRBJ2-5; 7 nucleotides match TRBD2. Unmatched junction bases numbered 17, after V lost 5 bases and J lost 2 bases. The CDR3 is 18 residues long. The CDR3 sequence is CASSPWFSASGSQETQYF. DNA of the CDR3: TGTGCCAGCAGTCCCTGGTTTTCGGCTAGCGGCTCACAAGAGACCCAGTACTTC.

V usage is TRBV5-1 and J usage is TRBJ2-1; 10 nucleotides agree with TRBD1. CDR1 and CDR2 (germline): SGHRS, YFSETQ. CDR3 length: 14 residues. V was clipped by 6 bases and J by 4 bases; unmatched bases: 4. The CDR3 nucleotides read TGCGCCAGCAACCCGGGACAGGGGTACAATGAGCAGTTCTTC. It codes for CASNPGQGYNEQFF. Looking up the rest from reference TRBV5-1 and TRBJ2-1 gives the full variable domain: KAGVTQTPRYLIKTRGQQVTLSCSPISGHRSVSWYQQTPGQGLQFLFEYFSETQRNKGNFPGRFSGRQFSNSRSEMNVSTLELGDSALYLCASNPGQGYNEQFFGPGTRLTVL.

There are a few counts of this clonotype. The rearrangement links TRBV7-2 to TRBJ2-7; possibly TRBD2 for D (6 bases). This CDR3 region has 13 residues. The V and J ends lost 4 bases and 7 bases respectively, with 14 bases between them. CDR1 is SGHTA, CDR2 FQGNSA, per germline. This CDR3 reads CASSSYGSGEQYF. CDR3 DNA sequence: TGTGCCAGCAGCTCTTACGGGAGCGGGGAGCAGTACTTC.

The V and J genes are TRBV6-1 and TRBJ1-3, with TRBD1 as a possible D gene (5 bases). Per the germline V gene, CDR1 is MNHNS and CDR2 is SASEGT. The CDR3 is made up of 14 amino acids. Trimming left V 5 bases short and J 0 bases short, with 8 bases between. CDR3 region: CASSQDISGNTIYF. CDR3 sequence (DNA): TGTGCCAGCAGTCAGGACATCTCTGGAAACACCATATATTTT.

This clonotype was detected a few times. The rearrangement joins TRBV28 to TRBJ2-7; 7 positions match TRBD1. There are 15 residues in the CDR3. V was clipped by 5 bases and J by 3 bases; unmatched bases: 10. From germline, CDR1 is MDHEN and CDR2 SYDVKM. CDR3 in DNA: TGTGCCAGCAGTCCATCAGACAGGGTGGGCTACGAGCAGTACTTC. Its translation: CASSPSDRVGYEQYF. Together with reference TRBV28 and TRBJ2-7, the CDR3 gives the full variable domain: DVKVTQSSRYLVKRTGEKVFLECVQDMDHENMFWYRQDPGLGLRLIYFSYDVKMKEKGDIPEGYSVSREKKERFSLILESASTNQTSMYLCASSPSDRVGYEQYFGPGTRLTVT.

This clonotype was picked up a small number of times. This chain links TRBV20-1 with TRBJ2-5; 7 bases line up with TRBD2. There are 17 residues in the CDR3. Trimming cost V 7 bases and J 5 bases; bases outside gene matches: 22. Germline CDR1 is DFQATT and CDR2 is SNEGSKA (reference sequence). The CDR3 here is CSGWLRREPFSGETQYF. The DNA for the CDR3 is TGCAGTGGTTGGCTAAGGCGGGAGCCCTTTTCAGGGGAGACCCAGTACTTC.

The V gene is TRBV6-1, the J gene TRBJ2-5, with 9 bases aligning to TRBD2. In germline, CDR1 is MNHNS, CDR2 SASEGT. This CDR3 region has 16 residues. With 0 bases clipped from V and 6 bases from J, the junction kept 8 bases outside the gene matches. The CDR3 nucleotides read TGTGCCAGCAGTGAAGCGGATAGCGGGAGTTTAAAGACCCAGTACTTC. This sequence encodes CASSEADSGSLKTQYF.

This clonotype was counted ten times or more. The chain uses TRBV6-2 or TRBV6-3 and TRBJ1-1; D gene unclear. The CDR3 totals 14 residues. Germline loops: CDR1 MNHEY, CDR2 SVGEGT. V was clipped by 6 bases and J by 6 bases, with 17 bases between them. The CDR3 DNA reads as TGTGCCAGCAGGATGGTGAGGCCTGGGGCTGAAGCTTTCTTT. Translated, it gives CASRMVRPGAEAFF.

The chain combines TRBV28 with TRBJ2-7; 7 nucleotides match TRBD1. The germline V gene has CDR1 MDHEN and CDR2 SYDVKM. The CDR3 has 15 amino acids. The J segment lost 2 bases and the V segment lost 7 bases, leaving 11 bases of the junction unmatched. CDR3 nucleotide sequence: TGTGCCAGCACCTTGGCCCGACAGGGCGCCTACGAGCAGTACTTC. Protein: CASTLARQGAYEQYF.

The sample holds many counts of this clonotype. The chain's CDR3 is CASGPDSGANVLTF. The CDR3 nucleotides read TGTGCCAGCGGCCCAGACTCTGGGGCCAACGTCCTGACTTTC. The chain carries TRBV6-1 and TRBJ2-6; unclear D gene. CDR1 is MNHNS, CDR2 SASEGT, per germline. V lost 8 bases, J lost 0 bases, and 8 bases lay in between. This CDR3 is built from 14 residues.

This clonotype has ten or more counts. The rearrangement joins TRBV27 to TRBJ2-7, with D possibly being TRBD2 (6 bases). CDR1 and CDR2 (germline): MNHEY, SMNVEV (reference sequence). Deletions cut 0 bases from V and 0 bases from J, with 12 bases between. This CDR3 is built from 16 residues. The CDR3 coding sequence is TGTGCCAGCAGTTTATCGATGGCGGGGAGCTCCTACGAGCAGTACTTC. Its translation is CASSLSMAGSSYEQYF.

This clonotype occurred many times. J is TRBJ2-5 and V is TRBV20-1; 14 positions match TRBD2. The CDR3 is 17 residues long. Losses at the gene ends were 6 bases for V and 5 bases for J; bases not matched to a gene: 14. CDR1 and CDR2 from the germline V gene are DFQATT and SNEGSKA (reference sequence). In DNA, the CDR3 is TGCAGTGCAAAAGGCCCGGGACTAGCGGGAGACCCGGAGACCCAGTACTTC. This gives the protein CSAKGPGLAGDPETQYF.

This clonotype showed up many times. The CDR3 region is CSAVGQNNQPQHF. CDR3 coding DNA: TGCAGTGCTGTGGGACAGAACAATCAGCCCCAGCATTTT. The V and J genes are TRBV20-1 and TRBJ1-5; 7 bases line up with TRBD1. The length of the CDR3 is 13 residues. After removal of 5 bases from V and 3 bases from J, the junction contained 4 bases not matched to a gene. CDR1 is DFQATT and CDR2 is SNEGSKA in the germline V gene (reference sequence).

This clonotype has ten or more counts. The chain carries TRBV20-1 and TRBJ2-7; a possible D gene is TRBD2 (5 bases). Germline V gives CDR1 DFQATT, CDR2 SNEGSKA (reference sequence). The CDR3 sequence is 14 residues long. V was pared by 1 base and J by 2 bases, with 12 bases between. The CDR3 loop reads CSARGLAEAYEQYF. The CDR3 nucleotides read TGCAGTGCTAGAGGGCTAGCAGAGGCCTACGAGCAGTACTTC.

The CDR3 nucleotides are TGTGCCAGCAGCCAGGCCCTCGGGACTAGCGGGAGCGGGTCCTACGAGCAGTACTTC. Protein: CASSQALGTSGSGSYEQYF. This chain joins TRBV4-2 and TRBJ2-7; 14 bases fit TRBD2. The CDR3 has 19 amino acids. Looked up from germline, CDR1 is LGHNA and CDR2 is YNFKEQ. V lost 3 bases to trimming and J lost 1 base; unmatched junction nucleotides: 11.